These 32 T cell receptor beta chains were all obtained from the same sample, sequenced in a study of blood T cell repertoires in COVID-19. Assay: immunoSEQ multiplex PCR; the TCRdb copy retains only in-frame clones and omits some. The table has 90,000 to 150,000 clones, 79% seen once. Sequencing was carried out using peripheral blood. These receptor sequences come from a woman older than 75 with acute or convalescent COVID-19.

The rearrangement joins TRBV5-6 to TRBJ2-7; 9 bases align to TRBD2. Germline V CDR1 and CDR2: SGHDT, YYEEEE. The CDR3 extends over 15 amino acids. V was clipped by 0 bases and J by 3 bases; unmatched bases: 4. The CDR3: CASSLGLAVRYEQYF. The CDR3 region has the DNA TGTGCCAGCAGCTTGGGACTAGCGGTTCGCTACGAGCAGTACTTC. Full variable domain (rest looked up from reference TRBV5-6 and TRBJ2-7): DAGVTQSPTHLIKTRGQQVTLRCSPKSGHDTVSWYQQALGQGPQFIFQYYEEEERQRGNFPDRFSGHQFPNYSSELNVNALLLGDSALYLCASSLGLAVRYEQYFGPGTRLTVT.

This clone occurred once. This chain links TRBV3-1 (or the pseudogene TRBV3-2) with TRBJ2-1; 8 bases agree with TRBD2. The trim removed 4 bases at V and 5 bases at J, leaving 7 bases unmatched. The CDR3 has 15 residues. Germline CDR1 reads LGHDT; CDR2 reads YNNKEL (reference sequence). The CDR3 spells CASSRGWTSNNEQFF. The CDR3 nucleotides are TGTGCCAGCAGCCGAGGGTGGACTAGCAACAATGAGCAGTTCTTC.

V usage is TRBV11-2 and J usage is TRBJ2-3, with 9 bases identical to TRBD2. The CDR3 length is 14 residues. Germline V gives CDR1 SGHAT, CDR2 FQNNGV. V trimming: 4 bases; J trimming: 4 bases; junction bases outside the gene matches: 3. In nucleotides, the CDR3 is TGTGCCAGCAGCTCAGGACTAGCGTCAGATACGCAGTATTTT. Amino acid sequence: CASSSGLASDTQYF. The full variable domain, in which reference TRBV11-2 and TRBJ2-3 provide the parts outside the CDR3, is EAGVAQSPRYKIIEKRQSVAFWCNPISGHATLYWYQQILGQGPKLLIQFQNNGVVDDSQLPKDRFSAERLKGVDSTLKIQPAKLEDSAVYLCASSSGLASDTQYFGPGTRLTVL.

The chain couples TRBV7-2 to TRBJ2-1; 8 nucleotides line up with TRBD2. CDR1 and CDR2 from the germline V gene are SGHTA and FQGNSA. Trimming cost V 1 base and J 2 bases; bases outside gene matches: 1. The CDR3 is made up of 15 amino acids. CDR3 sequence: CASSLVAGTYNEQFF. The CDR3 nucleotides are TGTGCCAGCAGCTTAGTAGCGGGGACCTACAATGAGCAGTTCTTC.

The chain couples TRBV4-3 to TRBJ1-2, with D perhaps TRBD1 (5 bases). The CDR3 has 13 residues. V was clipped by 4 bases and J by 8 bases, with 14 bases between them. Germline assignment: CDR1 LGHNA and CDR2 YSLEER. Here the CDR3 reads CASSRLGEEGYTF. CDR3 in DNA: TGCGCCAGCAGCCGCTTAGGGGAGGAGGGCTACACCTTC.

This sequence joins TRBV27 and TRBJ2-3, with 7 bases matching TRBD1. The CDR3 extends over 17 amino acids. In germline, CDR1 is MNHEY, CDR2 SMNVEV (reference sequence). V lost 4 bases to trimming and J lost 1 base; unmatched junction nucleotides: 11. The CDR3 DNA sequence: TGTGCCAGCAGTTCGACCCTGGGACAGCTGGGCACAGATACGCAGTATTTT. Its translation is CASSSTLGQLGTDTQYF.

The V call is TRBV7-2, the J call TRBJ2-3, with 14 bases aligning to TRBD2. CDR3 length: 18 residues. The V and J ends lost 5 bases and 0 bases, in that order; junction bases with no gene match: 7. Germline V gene data show CDR1 as SGHTA and CDR2 as FQGNSA. The CDR3 bases are TGTGCCAGCAGCATGACTAGCGGGGGGGCAATAAGCACAGATACGCAGTATTTT. Its translation is CASSMTSGGAISTDTQYF. The whole variable domain, remainder taken from reference TRBV7-2 and TRBJ2-3, is GAGVSQSPSNKVTEKGKDVELRCDPISGHTALYWYRQSLGQGLEFLIYFQGNSAPDKSGLPSDRFSAERTGGSVSTLTIQRTQQEDSAVYLCASSMTSGGAISTDTQYFGPGTRLTVL.

The chain employs TRBV10-3 and TRBJ1-1; 8 nucleotides line up with TRBD1. CDR1 is ENHRY, CDR2 SYGVKD, per germline. This CDR3 is 14 amino acids long. Trimming at V came to 5 bases and at J to 1 base, leaving 3 bases not matched to a gene. The CDR3 DNA reads as TGTGCCATCAGTCAGGGGGCGCCGAACACTGAAGCTTTCTTT. It yields the protein CAISQGAPNTEAFF.

The chain links TRBV4-3 to TRBJ2-1, with D perhaps matching TRBD1 (5 bases). V was cut by 1 base and J by 6 bases, with 13 bases left in between. The CDR3 runs 15 residues. CDR1 is LGHNA and CDR2 is YSLEER in the germline V gene. The CDR3 here is CASSQGAGPFNEQFF. As DNA, the CDR3 is TGCGCCAGCAGCCAAGGAGCAGGGCCCTTCAATGAGCAGTTCTTC.

This chain uses TRBV11-2 with TRBJ2-7, with D unclear. Germline V lookup: CDR1 SGHAT, CDR2 FQNNGV. The V end lost 1 base, the J end lost 3 bases, and 10 bases lay between the germline ends. The CDR3 contains 14 residues. CDR3 coding DNA: TGTGCCAGCAGCTTAGCCCCCCGAGACTACGAGCAGTACTTC. Translated, it gives CASSLAPRDYEQYF. The whole variable domain, remainder taken from reference TRBV11-2 and TRBJ2-7, is EAGVAQSPRYKIIEKRQSVAFWCNPISGHATLYWYQQILGQGPKLLIQFQNNGVVDDSQLPKDRFSAERLKGVDSTLKIQPAKLEDSAVYLCASSLAPRDYEQYFGPGTRLTVT.

The chain uses TRBV5-1 and TRBJ1-4; the D gene is possibly TRBD1 (5 bases). V dropped 4 bases and J dropped 7 bases, with 14 bases sitting between them. The CDR3 length is 14 residues. The V gene's germline CDR1 is SGHRS and CDR2 YFSETQ. The CDR3 is CASSVQGSGEKLFF. CDR3 sequence (DNA): TGCGCCAGCAGCGTCCAGGGTAGCGGTGAAAAACTGTTTTTT.

A single count supports this clone. The rearrangement uses TRBV24-1 and TRBJ2-1; D remains unclear. The germline V gene has CDR1 KGHDR and CDR2 SFDVKD. This CDR3 contains 12 residues. Trimming pared 5 bases from V and 6 bases from J, leaving 7 bases between. CDR3 sequence reads: CATSGSSNEQFF. The CDR3 DNA is TGTGCCACCAGTGGCTCTAGCAATGAGCAGTTCTTC.

The V gene is TRBV29-1, the J gene TRBJ1-4; perhaps TRBD1 as D (5 bases). Looked up from germline, CDR1 is SQVTM and CDR2 is ANQGSEA. This CDR3 region has 12 residues. Trimming stripped 4 bases from V and 8 bases from J, with 11 bases between. CDR3 coding DNA: TGCAGCGTTGGGAGGGGTCAGGAAAAACTGTTTTTT. Encoded protein: CSVGRGQEKLFF. The full variable domain, completed using reference TRBV29-1 and TRBJ1-4, is SAVISQKPSRDICQRGTSLTIQCQVDSQVTMMFWYRQQPGQSLTLIATANQGSEATYESGFVIDKFPISRPNLTFSTLTVSNMSPEDSSIYLCSVGRGQEKLFFGSGTQLSVL.

This chain joins TRBV19 and TRBJ2-5; 9 nucleotides match TRBD2. In germline, CDR1 is LNHDA, CDR2 SQIVND (reference sequence). The V segment lost 5 bases and the J segment 4 bases; nucleotides outside the gene matches: 8. The CDR3 length is 15 residues. The CDR3 spells CASSLVGREGETQYF. As DNA, the CDR3 is TGTGCCAGTAGTCTGGTAGGGCGGGAGGGAGAGACCCAGTACTTC.

This clone was seen only once. This chain uses TRBV7-2 with TRBJ2-5, with TRBD1 matching over 8 bases. With 2 bases clipped from V and 7 bases from J, the junction kept 6 bases outside the gene matches. The CDR3 totals 14 residues. Germline V CDR1 and CDR2: SGHTA, FQGNSA. The CDR3 region has the DNA TGTGCCAGCAGCTTACGGCAGGGGGCCGGGACCCAGTACTTC. It translates to CASSLRQGAGTQYF.

This clone appeared a few times. The chain combines TRBV11-3 with TRBJ2-3; D unclear. The V gene's germline CDR1 is SGHNT and CDR2 YENEEA. Trimming removed 5 bases at V and 0 bases at J, with 6 bases between. The length of the CDR3 is 13 residues. For the CDR3, the DNA is TGTGCCAGCAGCCGAGCTAGCACAGATACGCAGTATTTT. Its protein is CASSRASTDTQYF.

Only a few counts were recorded for this clone. The chain is built from TRBV19 and TRBJ1-3; tentative D call: TRBD1 (5 bases). Germline V gives CDR1 LNHDA, CDR2 SQIVND (reference sequence). Trimming removed 5 bases at V and 0 bases at J, with 14 bases between. This CDR3 contains 16 residues. The DNA for the CDR3 is TGTGCCAGTAGTCAACAGGCCTCAAGCTCTGGAAACACCATATATTTT. Its translation is CASSQQASSSGNTIYF.

CDR3 residues: CASSLWRGGDTQYF. The CDR3 region has the DNA TGTGCCAGCAGTTTATGGCGGGGGGGAGATACGCAGTATTTT. J is TRBJ2-3 and V is TRBV27, with 9 bases matching TRBD2. Germline V gene lookup returns CDR1 MNHEY and CDR2 SMNVEV (reference sequence). The V gene end was trimmed by 1 base and the J gene end by 5 bases; junction bases not matched to a gene: 1. The CDR3 has 14 amino acids.

CDR3 sequence (DNA): TGTGCCAGCAGCCCACGCAGGGCAAGAGAAAAACTGTTTTTT. It encodes CASSPRRAREKLFF. The chain couples TRBV7-2 to TRBJ1-4; possibly TRBD1 for D (5 bases). Germline CDR1 and CDR2: SGHTA and FQGNSA. V lost 5 bases and J 8 bases, leaving 15 bases between the germline ends. The CDR3 runs to 14 residues.

V usage is TRBV7-3 and J usage is TRBJ2-3, with a possible D match to TRBD2 (5 bases). Germline values: CDR1 SGHTA, CDR2 FQGTGA. The CDR3 extends over 16 amino acids. Trimming shortened V by 5 bases and J by 4 bases, and 19 bases separated the two germline ends. CDR3 loop: CASSTAMPSKSDTQYF. CDR3 bases: TGTGCCAGCAGCACCGCTATGCCTAGCAAGTCAGATACGCAGTATTTT. Looking up the rest from reference TRBV7-3 and TRBJ2-3 gives the full variable domain: GAGVSQTPSNKVTEKGKYVELRCDPISGHTALYWYRQSLGQGPEFLIYFQGTGAADDSGLPNDRFFAVRPEGSVSTLKIQRTERGDSAVYLCASSTAMPSKSDTQYFGPGTRLTVL.

This chain links TRBV3-1 (or the pseudogene TRBV3-2) with TRBJ2-1, with 7 nucleotides matching TRBD2. The length of the CDR3 is 16 residues. V dropped 2 bases and J dropped 0; count of bases not matched to a gene: 4. Germline CDR1 LGHDT, CDR2 YNNKEL (reference sequence). The DNA for the CDR3 is TGTGCCAGCAGCCAATCTAGCGGAAGCTCCTACAATGAGCAGTTCTTC. Translation: CASSQSSGSSYNEQFF.

The genes are TRBV3-1 (or the pseudogene TRBV3-2) and TRBJ1-2; no clear D. This CDR3 spans 13 amino acids. Germline V gene sequence: CDR1 LGHDT, CDR2 YNNKEL (reference sequence). Trimming shortened V by 4 bases and J by 2 bases, and 8 bases separated the two germline ends. The CDR3 DNA reads TGTGCCAGCAGCCCAGACGGGAACTATGGCTACACCTTC. This codes for CASSPDGNYGYTF.

This clone has a handful of counts. J is TRBJ1-1 and V is TRBV7-8; possibly TRBD1 for D (5 bases). The CDR3 loop spans 15 amino acids. V lost 0 bases to trimming and J lost 5 bases, with 13 bases between them. Per the germline V gene, CDR1 is SGHVS and CDR2 is FQNEAQ. The DNA for the CDR3 is TGTGCCAGCAGCTTAGCGGGGGAGGGTATGACTGAAGCTTTCTTT. This sequence encodes CASSLAGEGMTEAFF.

The V gene is TRBV3-1 (or the pseudogene TRBV3-2), the J gene TRBJ2-1; D perhaps matches TRBD2 (5 bases). The CDR3 consists of 16 residues. Germline lookup yields CDR1 LGHDT and CDR2 YNNKEL (reference sequence). The V and J ends lost 5 bases and 7 bases respectively, with 21 bases between them. CDR3 region: CASSSRTGFSVNEQFF. CDR3 nucleotides: TGTGCCAGCAGCTCTCGGACGGGGTTTTCGGTTAATGAGCAGTTCTTC.

V usage is TRBV18 and J usage is TRBJ1-1, with 12 bases matching TRBD1. This CDR3 is built from 18 residues. Germline values: CDR1 KGHSH, CDR2 LQKENI. J lost 7 bases, V lost 3 bases, and 15 bases had no gene match. The CDR3: CASSPIYGTGGASGEAFF. The CDR3 DNA sequence: TGTGCCAGCTCACCGATCTACGGGACAGGGGGCGCGTCCGGTGAAGCTTTCTTT.

This chain joins TRBV7-9 and TRBJ1-4; D gene ambiguous. V dropped 4 bases and J dropped 0 bases, with 9 bases sitting between them. Germline-derived CDR1 and CDR2 are SEHNR and FQNEAQ (reference sequence). The CDR3 runs to 15 residues. CDR3 DNA sequence: TGTGCCAGCAGCTCGCGCCGAGCAACTAATGAAAAACTGTTTTTT. Its protein is CASSSRRATNEKLFF.

This chain connects TRBV7-7 to TRBJ2-1; D perhaps matches TRBD2 (6 bases). The CDR3 is 16 amino acids. Germline CDR1 is SSHAT and CDR2 is FNYEAQ (reference sequence). Trimming removed 3 bases from V and 7 bases from J, with 19 bases in between. The CDR3 spells CASSLSPSFGGNEQFF. The CDR3 nucleotides read TGTGCCAGCAGCTTGAGTCCGTCGTTTGGGGGGAATGAGCAGTTCTTC.

This clone was detected only once. The chain combines TRBV2 with TRBJ1-1; 8 positions match TRBD1. J was trimmed by 1 base and V by 6 bases; bases with no gene match: 4. Per germline, CDR1 SNHLY and CDR2 FYNNEI. The CDR3 is 14 residues long. The CDR3 coding sequence is TGTGCCAGCAGAAACAGGGGGGGGAACACTGAAGCTTTCTTT. It encodes CASRNRGGNTEAFF. The full variable domain, its missing parts supplied by reference TRBV2 and TRBJ1-1, is EPEVTQTPSHQVTQMGQEVILRCVPISNHLYFYWYRQILGQKVEFLVSFYNNEISEKSEIFDDQFSVERPDGSNFTLKIRSTKLEDSAMYFCASRNRGGNTEAFFGQGTRLTVV.

The gene calls are TRBV6-1 and TRBJ2-7; D gene unclear. V lost 1 base and J lost 9, with 13 bases in between. Germline V CDR1 and CDR2: MNHNS, SASEGT. The CDR3 runs to 13 residues. Written as DNA, the CDR3 is TGTGCCAGCAGTGAAGGTGCGACTGTGGGGCAGTACTTC. Its translation: CASSEGATVGQYF.

This chain links TRBV9 with TRBJ1-2; tentatively, D is TRBD1 (5 bases). The V and J ends lost 4 bases and 0 bases respectively, with 13 bases between them. The CDR3 contains 15 residues. Germline values: CDR1 SGDLS, CDR2 YYNGEE. The CDR3 loop reads CASSFTGLANYGYTF. Written as DNA, the CDR3 is TGTGCCAGCAGCTTCACAGGACTAGCTAACTATGGCTACACCTTC.

The chain is built from TRBV5-5 and TRBJ2-5, with 10 bases aligning to TRBD2. V was pared by 0 bases and J by 2 bases, with 4 bases of the junction left unmatched. Germline CDR1 reads SGHKS; CDR2 reads YYEKEE (reference sequence). CDR3 length equals 16 residues. CDR3 residues: CASSLGRTSGQETQYF. The CDR3 nucleotides are TGTGCCAGCAGCTTGGGGCGGACTAGCGGACAAGAGACCCAGTACTTC.

This clone came up a few times. The rearrangement joins TRBV27 to TRBJ1-6; D gene ambiguous. V lost 6 bases to trimming and J lost 7 bases, with 10 bases between them. From germline, CDR1 is MNHEY and CDR2 SMNVEV (reference sequence). The CDR3 length is 13 residues. In nucleotides, the CDR3 is TGTGCCAGCAGCAGCGGGTTAAATTCACCCCTCCACTTT. This sequence encodes CASSSGLNSPLHF.